The 14 T cell receptor beta chains presented below share a single source sample, sequenced in a study of OX40 agonist ivuxolimab in advanced cancers. Here immunoSEQ multiplex PCR was the method, and the copy in TCRdb shows in-frame clones only, minus some. Among about 62,000 clones, approximately 85% were seen once, and the ten largest hold 9.5% to 13%. This specimen was CD4+ or CD8+ T cells sorted from blood, taken in a trial of the OX40 agonist ivuxolimab. The receptor source for this set is an adult with an advanced solid tumor such as melanoma, head and neck, liver or kidney cancer.

The chain carries TRBV29-1 and TRBJ2-1; 8 nucleotides line up with TRBD1. The CDR3 covers 13 residues. Germline V gene data show CDR1 as SQVTM and CDR2 as ANQGSEA. Trimming took 5 bases from V and 8 from J; bases not matched to a gene: 8. CDR3 in amino acids: CSVRTGNNDEQFF. The CDR3 coding sequence is TGCAGCGTTAGGACAGGGAACAATGATGAGCAGTTCTTC.

This sequence joins TRBV5-8 and TRBJ1-1; weak D call: TRBD1 (5 bases). CDR1 is SGHTS and CDR2 is YDEGEE in the germline V gene. The CDR3 spans 16 residues. V lost 0 bases and J 0 bases, leaving 12 bases between the germline ends. The CDR3 DNA reads TGTGCCAGCAGCTTGGGGGACCCGGCGGTGAACACTGAAGCTTTCTTT. This codes for CASSLGDPAVNTEAFF. Variable domain in full (rest from reference TRBV5-8 and TRBJ1-1): EAGVTQSPTHLIKTRGQQATLRCSPISGHTSVYWYQQALGLGLQFLLWYDEGEERNRGNFPPRFSGRQFPNYSSELNVNALELEDSALYLCASSLGDPAVNTEAFFGQGTRLTVV.

This clone occurred a few times. V usage is TRBV21-1 and J usage is TRBJ2-4; no DNA check was done on the table's D call, TRBD2. TRBV21-1 is designated a pseudogene. The CDR3 totals 16 residues. CDR3 region: CASERAELLGKNIQYF. CDR3 in DNA: TGTGCCTCTGAGAGGGCGGAACTTTTAGGCAAAAACATTCAGTACTTC.

This chain links TRBV7-9 with TRBJ1-2; 8 nucleotides align to TRBD1. In germline, CDR1 is SEHNR, CDR2 FQNEAQ (reference sequence). V lost 3 bases, J lost 10 bases, and 7 bases stayed unmatched. The CDR3 totals 13 residues. CDR3 region: CASSFSPQGDYTF. In nucleotides, the CDR3 is TGTGCCAGCAGCTTCAGCCCACAGGGGGACTACACCTTC. The full variable domain, in which reference TRBV7-9 and TRBJ1-2 provide the parts outside the CDR3, is DTGVSQNPRHKITKRGQNVTFRCDPISEHNRLYWYRQTLGQGPEFLTYFQNEAQLEKSRLLSDRFSAERPKGSFSTLEIQRTEQGDSAMYLCASSFSPQGDYTFGSGTRLTVV.

This clone was found a few times. V and J are TRBV27 and TRBJ2-1; the D is unclear. Trimming removed 2 bases from V and 0 bases from J, with 8 bases in between. Per germline, CDR1 MNHEY and CDR2 SMNVEV (reference sequence). The CDR3 has 15 residues. As DNA, the CDR3 is TGTGCCAGCAGTTTAGTAGCCGTCTCCTACAATGAGCAGTTCTTC. Amino acid sequence: CASSLVAVSYNEQFF.

The CDR3: CASSSLGGQETQYF. DNA of the CDR3: TGCGCCAGCAGCTCCCTAGGAGGTCAAGAGACCCAGTACTTC. The chain combines TRBV5-1 with TRBJ2-5; a possible D gene is TRBD2 (5 bases). Germline V gene sequence: CDR1 SGHRS, CDR2 YFSETQ. The length of the CDR3 is 14 residues. Trimming shortened V by 3 bases and J by 2 bases, and 11 bases separated the two germline ends.

The chain carries TRBV7-8 and TRBJ1-1, with TRBD1 as a possible D gene (6 bases). The V gene lost 5 bases and the J gene lost 0 bases, with 13 bases spanning the gap. The CDR3 sequence is 15 residues long. The germline gives CDR1 SGHVS, CDR2 FQNEAQ. The CDR3 coding sequence is TGTGCCAGCAGCACCCGGACAGAGTTGAACACTGAAGCTTTCTTT. This sequence encodes CASSTRTELNTEAFF.

This clone was counted once. The genes are TRBV7-9 and TRBJ1-1; D unclear. CDR3 size: 14 residues. Germline V gene data show CDR1 as SEHNR and CDR2 as FQNEAQ (reference sequence). Trimming removed 2 bases from V and 2 bases from J, with 9 bases in between. In nucleotides, the CDR3 is TGTGCCAGCAGCTTACAGGAGGCCAACACTGAAGCTTTCTTT. This translates into CASSLQEANTEAFF.

V gene TRBV5-4 combines with J gene TRBJ1-2; D gene ambiguous. V was cut by 0 bases and J by 6 bases, with 15 bases left in between. Germline CDR1 reads SGHNT; CDR2 reads YYREEE (reference sequence). The CDR3 length is 15 residues. The CDR3 nucleotides read TGTGCCAGCAGCTTGGCCCACGCGAATTATCATGGCTACACCTTC. This encodes CASSLAHANYHGYTF.

The chain uses TRBV11-2 and TRBJ2-3; D could derive from TRBD1 or TRBD2 (7 bases each). Germline lookup yields CDR1 SGHAT and CDR2 FQNNGV. V lost 4 bases and J lost 2, with 19 bases in between. This CDR3 spans 17 amino acids. The CDR3 bases are TGTGCCAGCAGCTCCAGGGGGGGCGGGGCCCCCACAGATACGCAGTATTTT. Translating gives CASSSRGGGAPTDTQYF.

The rearrangement joins TRBV4-3 to TRBJ2-5; no clear D. CDR1 and CDR2 from the germline V gene are LGHNA and YSLEER. The CDR3 length is 13 residues. V lost 3 bases, J lost 4 bases, and 9 bases lay in between. CDR3 DNA: TGCGCCAGCAGCCAGGGGTGGTTAGAGACCCAGTACTTC. Translated, it gives CASSQGWLETQYF.

V gene TRBV6-4 combines with J gene TRBJ1-6, with TRBD1 identical over 9 bases. The CDR3 is 17 residues long. V trimming: 2 bases; J trimming: 2 bases; junction bases outside the gene matches: 4. Germline assignment: CDR1 MRHNA and CDR2 SNTAGT. The CDR3 is CASSDPGTGPYNSPLHF. The CDR3 DNA follows: TGTGCCAGCAGTGACCCCGGGACAGGGCCCTATAATTCACCCCTCCACTTT.

Written as DNA, the CDR3 is TGTGCCAGCAGCCTGACAGGGTCCTATGGCTACACCTTC. Protein product: CASSLTGSYGYTF. The rearrangement uses TRBV7-2 and TRBJ1-2; TRBD1 matches at 7 bases. Trimming removed 5 bases from V and 4 bases from J; junction bases left unmatched: 4. The CDR3 contains 13 residues. The V gene's germline CDR1 is SGHTA and CDR2 FQGNSA.

This clone was observed a handful of times. The CDR3 region is CASRRESGEQYF. The CDR3 DNA reads as TGTGCCAGCAGAAGGGAATCGGGCGAGCAGTACTTC. V usage is TRBV2 and J usage is TRBJ2-7; D not certain. Trimming left V 6 bases short and J 6 bases short, with 12 bases between. There are 12 residues in the CDR3. Germline V gene sequence: CDR1 SNHLY, CDR2 FYNNEI.